The entry below gives a single T cell receptor (beta chain) sequence along with its context. Generated by immunoSEQ multiplex PCR, the TCRdb table keeps only in-frame clones and is missing some. The data hold about 150,000 clones, with around 87% observed a single time. The data originate from a study of T cell responses to AZD1222 COVID-19 vaccine. The CDR3 totals 16 residues. In germline, CDR1 is LNHDA, CDR2 SQIVND (reference sequence). Germline trimming cut 5 bases from V and 9 bases from J; bases unmatched to any gene: 14. Source: peripheral blood, taken on day 0 of AZD1222 vaccination. V gene TRBV19 combines with J gene TRBJ2-1; TRBD2 agrees at 9 bases. This TCR was sampled from an adult in good health. The CDR3 spells CASSLLGGGAMAEQFF. The CDR3 nucleotides read TGTGCCAGTAGTTTACTGGGCGGGGGGGCCATGGCTGAGCAGTTCTTC. Based on the CDR3 plus reference TRBV19 and TRBJ2-1, the full variable domain is DGGITQSPKYLFRKEGQNVTLSCEQNLNHDAMYWYRQDPGQGLRLIYYSQIVNDFQKGDIAEGYSVSREKKESFPLTVTSAQKNPTAFYLCASSLLGGGAMAEQFFGPGTRLTVL.